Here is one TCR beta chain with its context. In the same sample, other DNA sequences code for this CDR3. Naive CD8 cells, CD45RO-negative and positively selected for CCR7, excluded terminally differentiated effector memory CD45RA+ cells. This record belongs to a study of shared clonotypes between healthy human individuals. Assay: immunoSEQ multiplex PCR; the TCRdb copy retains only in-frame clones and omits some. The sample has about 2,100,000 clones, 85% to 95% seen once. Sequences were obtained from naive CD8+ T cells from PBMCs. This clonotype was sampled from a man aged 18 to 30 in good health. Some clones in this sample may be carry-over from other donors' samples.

The CDR3 spells CASSLGTGREQYF. The DNA for the CDR3 is TGCGCCAGCAGCTTGGGCACAGGGCGCGAGCAGTACTTC. The J gene is TRBJ2-7, the V gene TRBV5-1; D is perhaps TRBD1 (6 bases). This CDR3 has 13 amino acids. Germline V gene data show CDR1 as SGHRS and CDR2 as YFSETQ. Deletions cut 0 bases from V and 6 bases from J, with 10 bases between. Full variable domain (missing parts from reference TRBV5-1 and TRBJ2-7): KAGVTQTPRYLIKTRGQQVTLSCSPISGHRSVSWYQQTPGQGLQFLFEYFSETQRNKGNFPGRFSGRQFSNSRSEMNVSTLELGDSALYLCASSLGTGREQYFGPGTRLTVT.